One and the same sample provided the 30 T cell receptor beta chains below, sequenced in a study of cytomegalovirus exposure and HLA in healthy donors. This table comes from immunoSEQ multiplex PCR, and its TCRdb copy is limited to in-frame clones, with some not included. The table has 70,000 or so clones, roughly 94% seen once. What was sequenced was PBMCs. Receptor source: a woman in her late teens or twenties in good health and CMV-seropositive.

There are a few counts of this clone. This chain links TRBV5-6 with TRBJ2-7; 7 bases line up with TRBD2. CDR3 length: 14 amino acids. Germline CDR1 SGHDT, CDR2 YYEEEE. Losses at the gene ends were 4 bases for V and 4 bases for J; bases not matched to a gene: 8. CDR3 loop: CASSRTSPDYEQYF. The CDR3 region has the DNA TGTGCCAGCAGCCGGACTAGTCCCGATTACGAGCAGTACTTC.

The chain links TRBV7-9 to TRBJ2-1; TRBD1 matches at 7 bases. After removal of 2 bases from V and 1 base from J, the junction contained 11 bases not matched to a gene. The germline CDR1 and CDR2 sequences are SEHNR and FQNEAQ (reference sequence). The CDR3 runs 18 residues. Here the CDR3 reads CASSLSAGQVASYNEQFF. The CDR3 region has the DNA TGTGCCAGCAGCTTATCCGCTGGACAGGTAGCGTCCTACAATGAGCAGTTCTTC.

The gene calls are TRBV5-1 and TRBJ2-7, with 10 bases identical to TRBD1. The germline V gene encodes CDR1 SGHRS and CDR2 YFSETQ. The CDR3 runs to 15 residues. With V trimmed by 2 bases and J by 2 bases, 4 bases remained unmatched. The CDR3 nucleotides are TGCGCCAGCAGCTTAGGCGGGACAGGGGCCTACGAGCAGTACTTC. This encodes CASSLGGTGAYEQYF. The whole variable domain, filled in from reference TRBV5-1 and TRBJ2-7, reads KAGVTQTPRYLIKTRGQQVTLSCSPISGHRSVSWYQQTPGQGLQFLFEYFSETQRNKGNFPGRFSGRQFSNSRSEMNVSTLELGDSALYLCASSLGGTGAYEQYFGPGTRLTVT.

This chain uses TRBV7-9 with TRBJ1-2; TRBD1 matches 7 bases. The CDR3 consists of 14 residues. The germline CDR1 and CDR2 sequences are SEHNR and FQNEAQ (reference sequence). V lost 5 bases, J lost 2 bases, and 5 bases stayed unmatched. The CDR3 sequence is CASSLVGQNYGYTF. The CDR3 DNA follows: TGTGCCAGCAGCCTAGTGGGACAGAACTATGGCTACACCTTC.

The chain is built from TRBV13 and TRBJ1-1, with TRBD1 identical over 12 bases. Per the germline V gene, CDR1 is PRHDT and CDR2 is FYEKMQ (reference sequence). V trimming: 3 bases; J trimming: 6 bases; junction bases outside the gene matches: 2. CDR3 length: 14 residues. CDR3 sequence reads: CASSFGTGGSEAFF. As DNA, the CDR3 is TGTGCCAGCAGCTTCGGGACAGGGGGCTCTGAAGCTTTCTTT.

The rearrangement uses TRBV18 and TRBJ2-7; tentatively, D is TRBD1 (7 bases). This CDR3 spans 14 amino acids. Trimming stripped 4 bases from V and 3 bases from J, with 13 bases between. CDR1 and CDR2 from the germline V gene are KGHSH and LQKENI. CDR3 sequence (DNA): TGTGCCAGCTCACGGAGGGGACAGTACTACGAGCAGTACTTC. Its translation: CASSRRGQYYEQYF.

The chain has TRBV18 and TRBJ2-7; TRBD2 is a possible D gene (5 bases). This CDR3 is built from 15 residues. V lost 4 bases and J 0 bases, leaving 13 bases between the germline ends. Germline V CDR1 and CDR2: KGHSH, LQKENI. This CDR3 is CASSLFPGSSYEQYF. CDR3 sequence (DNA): TGTGCCAGCTCACTATTCCCGGGGAGCTCCTACGAGCAGTACTTC.

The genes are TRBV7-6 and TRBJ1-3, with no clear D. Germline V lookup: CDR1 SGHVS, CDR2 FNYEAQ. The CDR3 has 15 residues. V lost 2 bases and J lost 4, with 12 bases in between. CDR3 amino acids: CASSLWESSGNTIYF. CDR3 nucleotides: TGTGCCAGCAGCTTATGGGAGTCGAGCGGAAACACCATATATTTT.

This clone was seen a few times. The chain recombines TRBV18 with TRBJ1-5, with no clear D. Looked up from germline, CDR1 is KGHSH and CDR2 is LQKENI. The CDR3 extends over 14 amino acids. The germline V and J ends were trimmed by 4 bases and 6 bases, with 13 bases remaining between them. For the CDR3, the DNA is TGTGCCAGCTCACAGGTACTGGGAGGTCAGCCCCAGCATTTT. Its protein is CASSQVLGGQPQHF.

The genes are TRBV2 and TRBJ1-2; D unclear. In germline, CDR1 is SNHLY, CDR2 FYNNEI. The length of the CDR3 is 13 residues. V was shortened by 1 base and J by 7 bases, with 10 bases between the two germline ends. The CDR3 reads CASSEGGVGGYTF. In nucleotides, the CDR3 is TGTGCCAGCAGTGAAGGCGGGGTTGGTGGCTACACCTTC.

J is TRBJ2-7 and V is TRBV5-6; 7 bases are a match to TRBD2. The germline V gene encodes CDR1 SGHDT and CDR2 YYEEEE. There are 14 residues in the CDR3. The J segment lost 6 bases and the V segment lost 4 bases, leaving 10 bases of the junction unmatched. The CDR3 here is CASSARRETVEQYF. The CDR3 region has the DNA TGTGCCAGCAGCGCTCGGCGGGAGACCGTCGAGCAGTACTTC.

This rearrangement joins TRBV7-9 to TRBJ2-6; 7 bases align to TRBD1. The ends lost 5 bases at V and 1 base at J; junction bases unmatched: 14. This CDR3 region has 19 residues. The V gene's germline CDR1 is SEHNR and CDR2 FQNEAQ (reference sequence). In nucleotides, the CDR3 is TGTGCCAGCAGCGTTCTGACAGGGTTGTCGGTTTCTGGGGCCAACGTCCTGACTTTC. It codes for CASSVLTGLSVSGANVLTF.

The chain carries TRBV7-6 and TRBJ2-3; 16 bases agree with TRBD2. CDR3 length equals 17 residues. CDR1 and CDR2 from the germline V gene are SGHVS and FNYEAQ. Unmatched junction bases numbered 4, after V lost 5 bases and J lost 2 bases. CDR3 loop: CASSLGTSGGVTDTQYF. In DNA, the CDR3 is TGTGCCAGCAGCCTGGGGACTAGCGGGGGGGTCACAGATACGCAGTATTTT.

CDR3 sequence reads: CASSWRDRTDTQYF. The CDR3 nucleotides read TGTGCCAGCAGTTGGAGGGATCGCACAGATACGCAGTATTTT. This chain links TRBV27 with TRBJ2-3, with D possibly TRBD2 on 6 matching bases. This CDR3 spans 14 amino acids. CDR1 MNHEY and CDR2 SMNVEV come from the germline V gene (reference sequence). V was clipped by 4 bases and J by 1 base, with 9 bases between them.

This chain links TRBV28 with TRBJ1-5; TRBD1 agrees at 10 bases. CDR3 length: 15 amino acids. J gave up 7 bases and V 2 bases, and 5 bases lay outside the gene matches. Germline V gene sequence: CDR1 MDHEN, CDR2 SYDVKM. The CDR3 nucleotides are TGTGCCAGCAGTTTAGGAGACAGGGGGCGGCAGCCCCAGCATTTT. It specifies CASSLGDRGRQPQHF.

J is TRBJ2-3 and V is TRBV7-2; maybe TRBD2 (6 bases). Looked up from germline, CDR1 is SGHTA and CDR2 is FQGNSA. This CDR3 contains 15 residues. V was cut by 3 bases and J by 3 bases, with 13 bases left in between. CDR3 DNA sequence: TGTGCCAGCAGCTTCTTCGGGAGTTCGACAGATACGCAGTATTTT. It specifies CASSFFGSSTDTQYF.

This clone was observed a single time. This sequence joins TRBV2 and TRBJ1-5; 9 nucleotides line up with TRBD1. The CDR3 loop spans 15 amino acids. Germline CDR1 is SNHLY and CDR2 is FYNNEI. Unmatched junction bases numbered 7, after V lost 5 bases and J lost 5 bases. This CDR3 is CASSPGTGFDQPQHF. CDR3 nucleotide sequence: TGTGCCAGCAGTCCCGGGACAGGGTTTGATCAGCCCCAGCATTTT.

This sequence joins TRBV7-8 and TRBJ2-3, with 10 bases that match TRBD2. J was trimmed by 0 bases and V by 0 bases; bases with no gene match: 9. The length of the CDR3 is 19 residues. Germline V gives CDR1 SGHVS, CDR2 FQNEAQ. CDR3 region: CASSLALTSGATSTDTQYF. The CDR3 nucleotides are TGTGCCAGCAGCTTAGCGTTAACTAGCGGGGCGACTAGCACAGATACGCAGTATTTT.

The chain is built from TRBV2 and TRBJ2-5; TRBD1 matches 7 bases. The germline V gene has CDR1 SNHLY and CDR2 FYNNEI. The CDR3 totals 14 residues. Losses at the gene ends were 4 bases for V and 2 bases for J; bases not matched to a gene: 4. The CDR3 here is CASSGDRMQETQYF. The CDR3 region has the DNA TGTGCCAGCAGTGGGGACAGAATGCAAGAGACCCAGTACTTC.

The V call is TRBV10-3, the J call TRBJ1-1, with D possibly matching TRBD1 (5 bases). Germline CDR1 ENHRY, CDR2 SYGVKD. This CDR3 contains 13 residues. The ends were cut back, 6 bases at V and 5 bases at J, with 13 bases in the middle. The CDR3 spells CAIRAQGRTEAFF. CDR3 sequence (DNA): TGTGCCATCAGGGCCCAGGGTAGAACTGAAGCTTTCTTT.

CDR3 DNA sequence: TGTGCCAGCAGTCGACTTTCAGATACGCAGTATTTT. Encoded protein: CASSRLSDTQYF. The genes are TRBV7-2 and TRBJ2-3, with D hard to call. V was clipped by 6 bases and J by 4 bases, with 8 bases between them. From germline, CDR1 is SGHTA and CDR2 FQGNSA. The CDR3 runs to 12 residues.

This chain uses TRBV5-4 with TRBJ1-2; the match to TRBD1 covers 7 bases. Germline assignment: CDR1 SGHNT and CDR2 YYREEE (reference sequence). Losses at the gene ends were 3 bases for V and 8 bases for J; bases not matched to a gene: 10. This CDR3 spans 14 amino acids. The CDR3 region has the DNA TGTGCCAGCAGCTCGTTTGAGGGGGCGCAGGGCTACACCTTC. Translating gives CASSSFEGAQGYTF.

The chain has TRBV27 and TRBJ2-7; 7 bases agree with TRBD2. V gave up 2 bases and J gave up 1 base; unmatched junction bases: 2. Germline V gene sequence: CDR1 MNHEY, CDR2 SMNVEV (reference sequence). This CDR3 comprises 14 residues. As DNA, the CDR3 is TGTGCCAGCAGTTTAGCGGGAGTGTCCTACGAGCAGTACTTC. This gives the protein CASSLAGVSYEQYF.

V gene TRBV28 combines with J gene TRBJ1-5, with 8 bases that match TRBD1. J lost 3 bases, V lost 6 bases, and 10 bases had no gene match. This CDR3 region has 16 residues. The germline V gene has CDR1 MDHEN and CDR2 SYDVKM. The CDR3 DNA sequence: TGTGCCAGCAGCCCAGGGACAGGATGGGACAATCAGCCCCAGCATTTT. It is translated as CASSPGTGWDNQPQHF.

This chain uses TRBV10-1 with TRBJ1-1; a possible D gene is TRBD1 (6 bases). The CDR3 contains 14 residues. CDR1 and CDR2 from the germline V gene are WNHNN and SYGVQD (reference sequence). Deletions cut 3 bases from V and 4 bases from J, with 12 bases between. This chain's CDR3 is CASSEVVGGTEAFF. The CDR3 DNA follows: TGCGCCAGCAGTGAAGTCGTAGGGGGCACTGAAGCTTTCTTT.

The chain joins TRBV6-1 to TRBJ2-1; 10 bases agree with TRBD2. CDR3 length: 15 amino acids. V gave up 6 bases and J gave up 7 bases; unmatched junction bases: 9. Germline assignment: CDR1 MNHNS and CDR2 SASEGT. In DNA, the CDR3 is TGTGCCAGCAGGGTATGGAGGACTAGCGGTAATGAGCAGTTCTTC. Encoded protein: CASRVWRTSGNEQFF.

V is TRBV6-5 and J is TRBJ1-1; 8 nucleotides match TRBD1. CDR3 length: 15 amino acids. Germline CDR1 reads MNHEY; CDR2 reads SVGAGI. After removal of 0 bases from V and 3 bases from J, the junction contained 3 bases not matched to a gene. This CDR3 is CASSYSGGQDTEAFF. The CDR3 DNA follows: TGTGCCAGCAGTTACTCGGGGGGACAGGACACTGAAGCTTTCTTT.

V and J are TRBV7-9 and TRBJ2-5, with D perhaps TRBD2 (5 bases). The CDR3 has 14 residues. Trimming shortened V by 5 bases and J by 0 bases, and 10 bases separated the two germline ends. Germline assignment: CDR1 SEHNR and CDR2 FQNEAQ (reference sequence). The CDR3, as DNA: TGTGCCAGCAGCGCCTCGGGGTACCAAGAGACCCAGTACTTC. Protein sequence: CASSASGYQETQYF.

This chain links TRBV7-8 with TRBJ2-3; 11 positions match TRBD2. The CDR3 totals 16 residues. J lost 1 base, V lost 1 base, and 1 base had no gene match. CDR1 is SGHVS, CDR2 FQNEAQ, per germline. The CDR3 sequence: CASSLVTSGGTDTQYF. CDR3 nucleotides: TGTGCCAGCAGCTTAGTGACTAGCGGGGGCACAGATACGCAGTATTTT.

The CDR3 sequence: CAWTPQGSPYEQYF. CDR3 nucleotide sequence: TGTGCCTGGACCCCTCAGGGATCTCCCTACGAGCAGTACTTC. The chain employs TRBV30 and TRBJ2-7; maybe TRBD1 (5 bases). Germline values: CDR1 GTSNPN, CDR2 SVGIG (reference sequence). The CDR3 contains 14 residues. V was pared by 4 bases and J by 2 bases, with 15 bases between.